This passage covers 16 T cell receptor beta chains from one sample sequenced in a study of T cells in Graves' hyperthyroidism and ophthalmopathy. Amplification of TCR beta CDR3 regions was performed using RNA transcripts as template. First-round RT-PCR with HTBI primers amplified the TCR CDR3 region. Via MiXCR, TCRdb re-called the multiplex PCR reads, giving one row per CDR3 protein. Counted here are roughly 640,000 distinct CDR3 sequences, about a sixth occurring once; the ten biggest clones make up 3% to 4%. The sequenced sample consisted of blood. These receptors were taken from a woman in her forties with Graves' ophthalmopathy.

The sample holds many counts of this clonotype. V gene TRBV28 combines with J gene TRBJ2-1; perhaps TRBD1 as D (6 bases). This CDR3 comprises 16 residues. The germline V gene has CDR1 MDHEN and CDR2 SYDVKM. V shed 2 bases and J shed 1 base, with 12 bases lying between them. The CDR3 is CASSLDDRLSYNEQFF. For the CDR3, the DNA is TGTGCCAGCAGTTTAGACGACAGGCTATCCTACAATGAGCAGTTCTTC.

With regard to this clonotype: A read error may be the cause here, since a much bigger clone is one base away. The chain combines TRBV28 with TRBJ2-3; 11 nucleotides agree with TRBD2. Trimming cost V 8 bases and J 1 base; bases outside gene matches: 5. Germline lookup yields CDR1 MDHEN and CDR2 SYDVKM. The CDR3 covers 15 residues. The CDR3 region has the DNA TGTGCCAGCCGCACTAGCGGGAGCGGCACAGATACGCAGTATTTT. Encoded protein: CASRTSGSGTDTQYF.

This clonotype was recorded a few times. CDR3 residues: CASSRSRGPQHF. The CDR3 DNA is TGTGCCAGCAGCCGGTCCCGGGGGCCCCAGCATTTT. The chain recombines TRBV3-1 with TRBJ1-5; D unresolved. The CDR3 totals 12 residues. Trimming removed 4 bases at V and 9 bases at J, with 10 bases between. From germline, CDR1 is LGHDT and CDR2 YNNKEL (reference sequence).

This clonotype was seen once. This sequence joins TRBV30 and TRBJ2-5, with D possibly being TRBD1 or TRBD2 (6 bases each). CDR1 is GTSNPN and CDR2 is SVGIG in the germline V gene (reference sequence). V lost 4 bases and J lost 5, with 17 bases in between. This CDR3 is built from 14 residues. CDR3 DNA sequence: TGTGCCTGGATTCCTCGGGGGCCCGGCGAGACCCAGTACTTC. Amino acid sequence: CAWIPRGPGETQYF. The entire variable domain, with the rest obtained from reference TRBV30 and TRBJ2-5, is as follows: SQTIHQWPATLVQPVGSPLSLECTVEGTSNPNLYWYRQAAGRGLQLLFYSVGIGQISSEVPQNLSASRPQDRQFILSSKKLLLSDSGFYLCAWIPRGPGETQYFGPGTRLLVL.

This clonotype was recorded at least ten times. The V and J genes are TRBV11-2 and TRBJ2-1, with 10 bases matching TRBD1. CDR1 is SGHAT, CDR2 FQNNGV, per germline. With 4 bases clipped from V and 3 bases from J, the junction kept 6 bases outside the gene matches. CDR3 length: 16 residues. CDR3 nucleotides: TGTGCCAGCAGCTCTCCGGGACAGGGGTTCTACAATGAGCAGTTCTTC. It encodes CASSSPGQGFYNEQFF.

The table lists this clonotype with a few counts. The rearrangement joins TRBV11-2 to TRBJ2-7, with D unclear. CDR1 is SGHAT, CDR2 FQNNGV, per germline. The CDR3 contains 13 residues. V was cut by 5 bases and J by 6 bases, with 14 bases left in between. Here the CDR3 reads CASSPDRDREQYF. The CDR3 DNA sequence: TGTGCCAGCAGCCCCGACCGTGACCGCGAGCAGTACTTC.

This clonotype showed up just a few times. The chain links TRBV3-1 to TRBJ2-7, with D uncertain. The CDR3 has 12 amino acids. Germline CDR1 LGHDT, CDR2 YNNKEL (reference sequence). The V end was cut by 2 bases, the J end by 6 bases, with 8 bases between. The CDR3 is CASSQSVGEQYF. CDR3 sequence (DNA): TGTGCCAGCAGCCAATCGGTCGGCGAGCAGTACTTC.

The J gene is TRBJ2-3, the V gene TRBV5-1; 9 nucleotides line up with TRBD2. In germline, CDR1 is SGHRS, CDR2 YFSETQ. The CDR3 runs to 16 residues. The V gene end was trimmed by 3 bases and the J gene end by 2 bases; junction bases not matched to a gene: 7. The CDR3 loop is CASSWGLAGTTDTQYF. The CDR3 DNA sequence: TGCGCCAGCAGCTGGGGTCTAGCGGGAACCACAGATACGCAGTATTTT.

This clonotype was seen at least ten times. CDR3 nucleotides: TGTGCCAGCAGTTCACTAAACACCGGGGAGCTGTTTTTT. It codes for CASSSLNTGELFF. The V gene is TRBV12-3 or TRBV12-4, the J gene TRBJ2-2; D gene ambiguous. V was shortened by 4 bases and J by 2 bases, with 5 bases between the two germline ends. The CDR3 consists of 13 residues.

This clonotype occurred a few times. The junction shows a germline mismatch at one end, possibly a read error. This chain connects TRBV3-1 to TRBJ2-1; weak D call: TRBD2 (7 bases). The germline V gene has CDR1 LGHDT and CDR2 YNNKEL (reference sequence). This CDR3 comprises 17 residues. In DNA form, the CDR3 reads TGCGCCAGCAGCCGAAGGGGGACCCACAGGGAGGGGGAGACCCAGTTCTTC. It is translated as CASSRRGTHREGETQFF.

This clonotype was picked up a small number of times. The chain links TRBV6-1 to TRBJ2-3; perhaps D is TRBD1 or TRBD2 (6 bases each). Germline V gives CDR1 MNHNS, CDR2 SASEGT. CDR3 length: 13 residues. V was cut by 8 bases and J by 4 bases, with 13 bases left in between. CDR3 region: CASRKGGADTQYF. The DNA for the CDR3 is TGTGCCAGCCGGAAGGGGGGTGCAGATACGCAGTATTTT.

This clonotype was detected a few times. The rearrangement joins TRBV6-5 to TRBJ1-1; 10 nucleotides line up with TRBD1. The ends lost 2 bases at V and 0 bases at J; junction bases unmatched: 0. The length of the CDR3 is 15 residues. Germline V gene sequence: CDR1 MNHEY, CDR2 SVGAGI. The DNA for the CDR3 is TGTGCCAGCAGTTACGGGACAGGGGTGAACACTGAAGCTTTCTTT. Protein product: CASSYGTGVNTEAFF.

This clonotype was counted ten times or more. The J gene is TRBJ2-7, the V gene TRBV28, with D tentatively TRBD1 or TRBD2 (5 bases each). CDR1 and CDR2 from the germline V gene are MDHEN and SYDVKM. V dropped 3 bases and J dropped 0 bases, with 15 bases sitting between them. The CDR3 covers 16 residues. The CDR3 region has the DNA TGTGCCAGCAGTTTGTCCAAATGGGGGAGCTCCTACGAGCAGTACTTC. It yields the protein CASSLSKWGSSYEQYF.

This clonotype has at least ten counts. This sequence joins TRBV7-2 and TRBJ2-5, with TRBD1 identical over 7 bases. The length of the CDR3 is 15 residues. Germline lookup yields CDR1 SGHTA and CDR2 FQGNSA. The ends lost 5 bases at V and 4 bases at J; junction bases unmatched: 10. The CDR3: CASSHTRTGTETQYF. CDR3 sequence (DNA): TGTGCCAGCAGCCACACTCGGACAGGAACAGAGACCCAGTACTTC. Full variable domain (remainder filled in from reference TRBV7-2 and TRBJ2-5): GAGVSQSPSNKVTEKGKDVELRCDPISGHTALYWYRQSLGQGLEFLIYFQGNSAPDKSGLPSDRFSAERTGGSVSTLTIQRTQQEDSAVYLCASSHTRTGTETQYFGPGTRLLVL.

This clonotype was counted at least ten times. The chain joins TRBV20-1 to TRBJ2-5; TRBD1 is a possible D gene (6 bases). Germline V gene lookup returns CDR1 DFQATT and CDR2 SNEGSKA (reference sequence). This CDR3 comprises 13 residues. V lost 5 bases and J 3 bases, leaving 13 bases between the germline ends. The CDR3 sequence: CSAAGDGEETQYF. CDR3 DNA sequence: TGCAGTGCTGCAGGGGACGGAGAAGAGACCCAGTACTTC.

This clonotype turned up a few times. The chain links TRBV2 to TRBJ2-5, with 10 positions matching TRBD2. J gave up 5 bases and V 8 bases, and 17 bases lay outside the gene matches. CDR1 and CDR2 from the germline V gene are SNHLY and FYNNEI. This CDR3 region has 17 residues. CDR3 nucleotide sequence: TGTGCCAGCGTACTCCGGTGGAAGCGGGAGGGCGGGGAGACCCAGTACTTC. It translates to CASVLRWKREGGETQYF.